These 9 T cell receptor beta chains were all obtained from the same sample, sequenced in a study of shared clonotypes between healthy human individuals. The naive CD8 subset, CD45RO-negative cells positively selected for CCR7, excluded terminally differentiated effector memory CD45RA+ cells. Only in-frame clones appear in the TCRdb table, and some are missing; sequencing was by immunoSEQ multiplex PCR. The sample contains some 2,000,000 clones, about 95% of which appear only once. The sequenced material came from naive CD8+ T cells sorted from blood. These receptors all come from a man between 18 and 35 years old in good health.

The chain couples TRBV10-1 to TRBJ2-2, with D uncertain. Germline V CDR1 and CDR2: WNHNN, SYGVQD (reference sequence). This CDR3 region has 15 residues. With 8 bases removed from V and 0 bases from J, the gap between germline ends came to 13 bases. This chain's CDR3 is CASRSSVSNTGELFF. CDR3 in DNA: TGCGCCAGCCGGTCAAGTGTGTCGAACACCGGGGAGCTGTTTTTT.

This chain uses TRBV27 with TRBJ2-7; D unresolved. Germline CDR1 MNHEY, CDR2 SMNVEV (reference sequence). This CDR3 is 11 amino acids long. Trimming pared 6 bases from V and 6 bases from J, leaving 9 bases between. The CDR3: CASSEPPEQYF. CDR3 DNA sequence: TGTGCCAGCAGCGAGCCGCCCGAGCAGTACTTC.

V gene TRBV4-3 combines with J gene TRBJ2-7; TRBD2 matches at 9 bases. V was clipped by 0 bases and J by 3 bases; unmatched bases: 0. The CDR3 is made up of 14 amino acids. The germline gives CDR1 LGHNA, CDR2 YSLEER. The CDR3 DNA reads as TGCGCCAGCAGCCAAGAGCGGGAGGGCTACGAGCAGTACTTC. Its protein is CASSQEREGYEQYF.

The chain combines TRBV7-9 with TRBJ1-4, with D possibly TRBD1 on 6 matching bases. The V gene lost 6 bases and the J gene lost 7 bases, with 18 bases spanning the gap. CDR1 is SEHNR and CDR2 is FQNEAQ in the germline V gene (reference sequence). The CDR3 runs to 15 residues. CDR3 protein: CASRPSGTQGEKLFF. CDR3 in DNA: TGTGCCAGCAGACCAAGTGGGACACAGGGTGAAAAACTGTTTTTT.

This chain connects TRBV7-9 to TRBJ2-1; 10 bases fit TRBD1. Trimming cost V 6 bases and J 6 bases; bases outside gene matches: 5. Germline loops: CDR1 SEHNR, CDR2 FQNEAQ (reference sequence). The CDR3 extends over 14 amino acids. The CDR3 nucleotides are TGTGCCAGCAGGCCCGGGACAGGGGTCAATGAGCAGTTCTTC. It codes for CASRPGTGVNEQFF.

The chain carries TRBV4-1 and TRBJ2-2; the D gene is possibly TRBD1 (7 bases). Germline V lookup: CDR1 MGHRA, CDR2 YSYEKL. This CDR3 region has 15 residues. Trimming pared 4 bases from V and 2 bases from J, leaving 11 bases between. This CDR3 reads CASSPTGTNTGELFF. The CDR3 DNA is TGCGCCAGCAGCCCGACAGGGACTAACACCGGGGAGCTGTTTTTT.

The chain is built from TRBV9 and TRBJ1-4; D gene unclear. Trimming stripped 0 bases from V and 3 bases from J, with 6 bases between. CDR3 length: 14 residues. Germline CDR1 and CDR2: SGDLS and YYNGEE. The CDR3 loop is CASSVDGPNEKLFF. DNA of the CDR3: TGTGCCAGCAGCGTAGACGGCCCTAATGAAAAACTGTTTTTT.

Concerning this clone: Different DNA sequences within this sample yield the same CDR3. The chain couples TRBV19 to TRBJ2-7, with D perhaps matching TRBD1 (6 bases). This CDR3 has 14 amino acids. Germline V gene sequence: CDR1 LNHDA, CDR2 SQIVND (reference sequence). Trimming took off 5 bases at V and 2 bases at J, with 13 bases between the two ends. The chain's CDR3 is CASSATGATYEQYF. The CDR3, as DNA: TGTGCCAGTAGTGCGACAGGAGCCACCTACGAGCAGTACTTC.

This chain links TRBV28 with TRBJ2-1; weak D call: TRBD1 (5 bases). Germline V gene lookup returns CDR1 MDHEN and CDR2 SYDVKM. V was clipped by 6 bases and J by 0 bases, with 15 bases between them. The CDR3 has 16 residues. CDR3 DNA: TGTGCCAGCAGCCCTCAACAGGAACACTCCTACAATGAGCAGTTCTTC. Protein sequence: CASSPQQEHSYNEQFF.